This entry lists 13 T cell receptor beta chains sequenced from one sample in a study of blood T cell repertoires in COVID-19. Clones were sequenced by immunoSEQ multiplex PCR, and TCRdb holds only the in-frame ones, with some missing. Here the sample spans roughly 42,000 clones, about 90% being singletons. The sample taken for sequencing was peripheral blood. The receptors come from a man in his 60s with acute or convalescent COVID-19.

This clone showed up just once. The J gene is TRBJ2-2, the V gene TRBV15, with TRBD1 matching over 8 bases. CDR3 size: 17 residues. Germline CDR1 and CDR2: LNHNV and YYDKDF (reference sequence). Trimming took 0 bases from V and 1 from J; bases not matched to a gene: 4. This CDR3 is CATSRDPGTGNTGELFF. CDR3 DNA: TGTGCCACCAGCAGAGATCCCGGGACAGGGAACACCGGGGAGCTGTTTTTT.

The V gene is TRBV7-2, the J gene TRBJ1-2; perhaps TRBD1 as D (6 bases). V lost 0 bases to trimming and J lost 1 base, with 12 bases between them. Germline CDR1 reads SGHTA; CDR2 reads FQGNSA. This CDR3 has 16 amino acids. This chain's CDR3 is CASSLAHRDLNYGYTF. The CDR3 region has the DNA TGTGCCAGCAGCTTAGCGCACAGGGACCTTAACTATGGCTACACCTTC.

The rearrangement joins TRBV4-3 to TRBJ2-2, with 11 bases matching TRBD2. The CDR3 has 18 residues. The V segment lost 3 bases and the J segment 2 bases; nucleotides outside the gene matches: 8. The germline gives CDR1 LGHNA, CDR2 YSLEER. DNA of the CDR3: TGCGCCAGCAGCCAGGCCCTAGCGGGGGGATTAAACACCGGGGAGCTGTTTTTT. Protein: CASSQALAGGLNTGELFF.

This chain links TRBV4-3 with TRBJ1-2, with a tentative D call TRBD1 (6 bases). V was clipped by 0 bases and J by 11 bases, with 10 bases between them. Germline V CDR1 and CDR2: LGHNA, YSLEER. CDR3 length: 12 amino acids. The CDR3 is CASSQDQGWYTF. CDR3 DNA sequence: TGCGCCAGCAGCCAAGATCAGGGGTGGTACACCTTC.

The chain couples TRBV7-8 to TRBJ1-5, with D possibly TRBD1 on 5 matching bases. The CDR3 runs 14 residues. Germline CDR1 and CDR2: SGHVS and FQNEAQ. V was clipped by 6 bases and J by 5 bases, with 14 bases between them. The CDR3 DNA is TGTGCCAGCAGTTTCGACAGAAGCGATCAGCCCCAGCATTTT. It translates to CASSFDRSDQPQHF.

J is TRBJ1-4 and V is TRBV5-1; 7 bases agree with TRBD1. Germline values: CDR1 SGHRS, CDR2 YFSETQ. The CDR3 runs 15 residues. J gave up 6 bases and V 3 bases, and 8 bases lay outside the gene matches. In DNA, the CDR3 is TGCGCCAGCAGCTGGGGCCAGGGGGTGGATGAAAAACTGTTTTTT. It yields the protein CASSWGQGVDEKLFF.

V gene TRBV11-2 combines with J gene TRBJ2-1, with 8 bases aligning to TRBD2. The CDR3 runs to 15 residues. Germline V gene sequence: CDR1 SGHAT, CDR2 FQNNGV. The trim removed 2 bases at V and 9 bases at J, leaving 9 bases unmatched. The DNA of the CDR3 is TGTGCCAGCAGCTTACTAGCGGGCACTGGCGGTGAGCAGTTCTTC. Encoded protein: CASSLLAGTGGEQFF.

The chain has TRBV7-4 and TRBJ1-3; D perhaps matches TRBD1 (5 bases). The CDR3 sequence is 20 residues long. Germline V CDR1 and CDR2: SGHVT, SQSDAQ. V was pared by 5 bases and J by 4 bases, with 30 bases between. This CDR3 reads CASSPPYGSVARARGNTIYF. The CDR3 bases are TGTGCCAGCAGCCCTCCTTATGGTTCGGTTGCCAGGGCAAGGGGAAACACCATATATTTT.

The chain uses TRBV28 and TRBJ1-2; D gene uncertain. V shed 5 bases and J shed 6 bases, with 13 bases lying between them. The CDR3 runs to 13 residues. The V gene's germline CDR1 is MDHEN and CDR2 SYDVKM. The CDR3 spells CASSPDFGDGYTF. CDR3 DNA: TGTGCCAGCAGTCCAGACTTCGGAGATGGCTACACCTTC.

J is TRBJ2-3 and V is TRBV7-2; TRBD2 aligns across 11 bases. V dropped 6 bases and J dropped 2; count of bases not matched to a gene: 16. CDR3 size: 19 residues. CDR1 is SGHTA and CDR2 is FQGNSA in the germline V gene. The CDR3 sequence: CASSYYSGGGPIYTDTQYF. DNA of the CDR3: TGTGCCAGCAGTTATTATAGCGGGGGGGGACCTATCTACACAGATACGCAGTATTTT.

The chain couples TRBV4-2 to TRBJ2-7, with a tentative D call TRBD2 (5 bases). V was pared by 0 bases and J by 0 bases, with 9 bases between. Germline V lookup: CDR1 LGHNA, CDR2 YNFKEQ. CDR3 size: 15 residues. As DNA, the CDR3 is TGTGCCAGCAGCCAAGATCAAGGAGGCTCCTACGAGCAGTACTTC. Protein sequence: CASSQDQGGSYEQYF.

The chain couples TRBV3-1 (or the pseudogene TRBV3-2) to TRBJ2-2, with TRBD2 as a possible D gene (6 bases). CDR3 length equals 14 residues. CDR1 and CDR2 from the germline V gene are LGHDT and YNNKEL (reference sequence). The germline V and J ends were trimmed by 4 bases and 6 bases, with 12 bases remaining between them. The CDR3 loop is CASSRGAGAGELFF. Here the CDR3 DNA reads TGTGCCAGCAGCCGCGGGGCAGGCGCCGGGGAGCTGTTTTTT.

The chain couples TRBV7-8 to TRBJ2-1; 8 bases fit TRBD1. The V and J ends lost 5 bases and 0 bases, in that order; junction bases with no gene match: 9. Germline CDR1 and CDR2: SGHVS and FQNEAQ. This CDR3 is 17 amino acids long. The CDR3 sequence is CASSPGRTGSSYNEQFF. CDR3 nucleotide sequence: TGTGCCAGCAGCCCAGGCCGGACAGGGAGCTCCTACAATGAGCAGTTCTTC. Variable domain in full (rest from reference TRBV7-8 and TRBJ2-1): GAGVSQSPRYKVAKRGQDVALRCDPISGHVSLFWYQQALGQGPEFLTYFQNEAQLDKSGLPSDRFFAERPEGSVSTLKIQRTQQEDSAVYLCASSPGRTGSSYNEQFFGPGTRLTVL.